The text below deals with one T cell receptor beta chain. The data originate from a study of blood T cell repertoires in COVID-19. Study-level information: The cDNA or gDNA used as material had been derived from T cells, B-cell-depleted T cells, or PBMCs.

Germline V lookup: CDR1 SQVTM, CDR2 ANQGSEA. V lost 5 bases and J lost 7; bases outside the gene matches: 5. CDR3 length: 12 amino acids. TCRdb keeps only in-frame clones here, not all; method: immunoSEQ multiplex PCR. The table shows about 160,000 clones, with under 90% occurring only once. The TCR was taken from a man aged 55 to 69 who had recovered from COVID-19. This chain connects TRBV29-1 to TRBJ2-1, with 7 bases lining up with TRBD2. The sequenced material came from PBMCs or T cells enriched from blood (not recorded which). CDR3 coding DNA: TGCAGCGTTCTTATTAGCGGGAATGAGCAGTTCTTC. It translates to CSVLISGNEQFF.